These T cell receptor beta chains were read from a single sample in a study of technical replicates of blood from a handful of donors. The protocol was immunoSEQ multiplex PCR, while the TCRdb copy is restricted to in-frame clones and leaves out a portion. The sample lists roughly 15,000 clones; approximately 80% were seen once. The sample was PBMCs. The receptors shown here come from a human donor in good health. Some clones in this sample may be carry-over from other donors' samples. The CDR3 runs from the conserved cysteine through the conserved F or W.

v_gene: TRBV7-9; len: 14; j_gene: TRBJ2-7; CDR3aa: CASSQTAQPWEQYF
v_gene: TRBV6-6; len: 15; j_gene: TRBJ2-7; CDR3aa: CASRHLAGGPYEQYF
v_gene: TRBV30; len: 13; j_gene: TRBJ1-4; CDR3aa: CAWKSDFNEKLFF
v_gene: TRBV6-5; len: 16; j_gene: TRBJ2-3; CDR3aa: CASSYSGGRYTDTQYF
v_gene: TRBV9; len: 15; j_gene: TRBJ2-1; CDR3aa: CASSVGGGSYNEQFF
v_gene: TRBV30; len: 15; j_gene: TRBJ2-6; CDR3aa: CAWGAPSSGANVLTF
v_gene: TRBV6-6; len: 12; j_gene: TRBJ2-7; CDR3aa: CASRGGSYEQYF
v_gene: TRBV7-9; len: 15; j_gene: TRBJ2-3; CDR3aa: CASSFTSGRRDTQYF
v_gene: TRBV10-2; len: 14; j_gene: TRBJ2-7; CDR3aa: CASSESWGPYEQYF
v_gene: TRBV30; len: 14; j_gene: TRBJ1-5; CDR3aa: CAWSWRQGVRPQHF
v_gene: TRBV18; len: 13; j_gene: TRBJ1-2; CDR3aa: CASSPGQGYGYTF
v_gene: TRBV20-1; len: 11; j_gene: TRBJ1-2; CDR3aa: CSARQGYGYTF
v_gene: TRBV20-1; len: 11; j_gene: TRBJ2-7; CDR3aa: CSASDRYEQYF
v_gene: TRBV28; len: 11; j_gene: TRBJ2-5; CDR3aa: CASIYQETQYF
v_gene: TRBV19; len: 15; j_gene: TRBJ2-5; CDR3aa: CASSSLGTVQETQYF